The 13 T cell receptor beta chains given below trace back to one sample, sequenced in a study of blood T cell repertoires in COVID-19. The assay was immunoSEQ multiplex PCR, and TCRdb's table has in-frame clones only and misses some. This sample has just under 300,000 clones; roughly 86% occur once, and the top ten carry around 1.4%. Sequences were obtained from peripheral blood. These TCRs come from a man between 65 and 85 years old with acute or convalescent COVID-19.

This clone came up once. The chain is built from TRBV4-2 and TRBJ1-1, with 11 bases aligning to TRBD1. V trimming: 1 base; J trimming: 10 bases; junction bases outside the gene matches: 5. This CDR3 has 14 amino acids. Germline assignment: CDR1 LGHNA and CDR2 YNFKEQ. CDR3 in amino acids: CASSQAGDRGGAFF. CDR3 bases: TGTGCCAGCAGCCAAGCTGGGGACAGGGGGGGAGCTTTCTTT.

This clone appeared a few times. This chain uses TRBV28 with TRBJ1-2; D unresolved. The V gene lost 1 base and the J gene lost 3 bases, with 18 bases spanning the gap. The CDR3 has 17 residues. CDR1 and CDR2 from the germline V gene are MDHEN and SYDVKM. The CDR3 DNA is TGTGCCAGCAGTTTATTTTTGACGGTCGGGGAGGACTATGGCTACACCTTC. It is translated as CASSLFLTVGEDYGYTF.

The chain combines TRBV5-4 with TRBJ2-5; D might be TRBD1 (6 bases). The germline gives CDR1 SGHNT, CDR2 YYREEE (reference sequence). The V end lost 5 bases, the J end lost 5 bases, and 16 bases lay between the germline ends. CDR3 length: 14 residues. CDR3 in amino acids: CASRDTGTQETQYF. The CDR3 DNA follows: TGTGCCAGCAGGGATACCGGGACACAGGAGACCCAGTACTTC.

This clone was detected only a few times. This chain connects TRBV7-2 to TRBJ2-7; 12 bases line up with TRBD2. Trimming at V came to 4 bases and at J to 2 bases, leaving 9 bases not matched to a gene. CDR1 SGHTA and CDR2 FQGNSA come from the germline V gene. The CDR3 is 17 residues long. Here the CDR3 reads CASSSVNRLAGAYEQYF. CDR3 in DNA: TGTGCCAGCAGCTCGGTAAATCGACTAGCGGGGGCCTACGAGCAGTACTTC.

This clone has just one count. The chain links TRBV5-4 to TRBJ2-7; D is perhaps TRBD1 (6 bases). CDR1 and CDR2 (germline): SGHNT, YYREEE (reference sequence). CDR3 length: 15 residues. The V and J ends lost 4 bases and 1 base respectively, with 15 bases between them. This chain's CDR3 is CASSPPRGPSYEQYF. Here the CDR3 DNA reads TGTGCCAGCAGCCCCCCCAGGGGTCCTTCCTACGAGCAGTACTTC.

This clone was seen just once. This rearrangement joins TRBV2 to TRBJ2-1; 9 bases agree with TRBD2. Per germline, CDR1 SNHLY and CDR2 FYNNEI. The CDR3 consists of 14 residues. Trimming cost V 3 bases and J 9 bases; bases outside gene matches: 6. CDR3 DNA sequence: TGTGCCAGCAGTGACCTTGGCGGGAGGGTTGAGCAGTTCTTC. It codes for CASSDLGGRVEQFF.

The CDR3 region is CASSSTPRGAGELFF. The CDR3 region has the DNA TGTGCCAGCAGCTCCACCCCTCGAGGGGCGGGGGAACTGTTTTTT. The V call is TRBV7-2, the J call TRBJ1-4; TRBD1 is a possible D gene (5 bases). Germline V CDR1 and CDR2: SGHTA, FQGNSA. The CDR3 sequence is 15 residues long. V was cut by 4 bases and J by 12 bases, with 21 bases left in between.

The CDR3 here is CASSLDRPYEQYF. DNA of the CDR3: TGTGCCAGCAGCCTTGACAGACCCTACGAGCAGTACTTC. The genes are TRBV11-2 and TRBJ2-7, with D maybe TRBD1 (5 bases). Germline CDR1 and CDR2: SGHAT and FQNNGV. Trimming left V 5 bases short and J 2 bases short, with 10 bases between. This CDR3 is built from 13 residues.

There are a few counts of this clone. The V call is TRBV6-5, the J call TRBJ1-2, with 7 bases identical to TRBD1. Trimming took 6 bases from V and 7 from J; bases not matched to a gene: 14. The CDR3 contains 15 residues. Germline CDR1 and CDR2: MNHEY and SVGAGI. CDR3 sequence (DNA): TGTGCCAGCAGCGGACCTGCGAACAGGGGAAGTGGCTACACCTTC. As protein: CASSGPANRGSGYTF.

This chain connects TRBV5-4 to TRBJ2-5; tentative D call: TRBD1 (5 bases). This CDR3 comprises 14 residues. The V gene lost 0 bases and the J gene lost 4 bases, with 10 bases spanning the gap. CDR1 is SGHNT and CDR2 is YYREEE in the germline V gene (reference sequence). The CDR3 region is CASSLDLRGETQYF. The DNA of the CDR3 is TGTGCCAGCAGCTTGGACCTAAGGGGAGAGACCCAGTACTTC.

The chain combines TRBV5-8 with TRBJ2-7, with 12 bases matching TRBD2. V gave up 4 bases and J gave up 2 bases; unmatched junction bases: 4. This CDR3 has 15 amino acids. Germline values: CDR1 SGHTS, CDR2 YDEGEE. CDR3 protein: CASSPGLAGPYEQYF. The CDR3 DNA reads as TGTGCCAGCAGCCCCGGACTAGCGGGACCCTACGAGCAGTACTTC.

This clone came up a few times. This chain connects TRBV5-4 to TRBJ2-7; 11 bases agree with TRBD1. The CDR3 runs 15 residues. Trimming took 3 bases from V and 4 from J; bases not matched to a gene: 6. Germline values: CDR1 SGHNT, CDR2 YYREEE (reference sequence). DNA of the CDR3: TGTGCCAGCAGCTCCGAGGACAGGGGGCTTTACGAGCAGTACTTC. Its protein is CASSSEDRGLYEQYF.

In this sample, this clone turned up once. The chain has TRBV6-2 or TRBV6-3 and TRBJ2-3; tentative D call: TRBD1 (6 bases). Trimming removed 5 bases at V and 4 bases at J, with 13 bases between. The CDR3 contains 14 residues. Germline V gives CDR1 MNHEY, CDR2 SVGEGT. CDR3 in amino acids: CASSDTGNSDTQYF. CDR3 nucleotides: TGTGCCAGCAGTGATACAGGGAATTCAGATACGCAGTATTTT.